Listed below are T cell receptor beta chains from one sample, sequenced in a study of blood T cell repertoires in COVID-19. The assay was immunoSEQ multiplex PCR, and TCRdb's table has in-frame clones only and misses some. Counted here are about 40,000 clones, 87% occurring once; the ten biggest clones make up around 10%. The sequencing sample was made of peripheral blood. The receptor source for this set is a woman aged 80 or over with active COVID-19. The CDR3 runs from the conserved cysteine through the conserved F or W. The order of the fields is D gene, J gene, V gene, clone size, CDR3 length, CDR3 DNA, CDR3 protein. D genes are given only for firm matches. Size is omitted from some rows. Given values are once, few, many or a class for expanded clones.

TRBD1 TRBJ1-2 TRBV12-3/TRBV12-4 - 13 TGTGCCAGCAGCCTTACAGGGGGCCGGGGCTACACCTTC CASSLTGGRGYTF
TRBD2 TRBJ2-5 TRBV7-2 - 15 TGTGCCAGCAGCTTGGCGGGGGGGCCCCCAGAGACCCAGTACTTC CASSLAGGPPETQYF
- TRBJ1-1 TRBV28 - 16 TGTGCCAGCCAACCTGCCTCGCGGGGAGGGAACACTGAAGCTTTCTTT CASQPASRGGNTEAFF
- TRBJ2-7 TRBV6-5 - 15 TGTGCCAGCAGCTCTCCGCAGGGCCCCCGCTGGGAGCAGTACTTC CASSSPQGPRWEQYF
TRBD1 TRBJ1-2 TRBV11-2 - 14 TGTGCCAGCAGCTTACGGGCAGGGGGATTTGGCTACACCTTC CASSLRAGGFGYTF
TRBD1 TRBJ2-3 TRBV19 - 14 TGTGCCAGTAGTATGGGGACAGGGGCGGATACGCAGTATTTT CASSMGTGADTQYF
TRBD1 TRBJ2-1 TRBV7-9 many 15 TGTGCCAGCAGCTTTGGACAGGGGGCTGGGAATGAGCAGTTCTTC CASSFGQGAGNEQFF
- TRBJ1-4 TRBV30 once 14 TGTGCCTGGAGTGTAGGCGGGGGTGGTGAAAAACTGTTTTTT CAWSVGGGGEKLFF
- TRBJ1-1 TRBV29-1 - 11 TGCAGCGCTCGCGTGAACACTGAAGCTTTCTTT CSARVNTEAFF
TRBD2 TRBJ2-1 TRBV19 once 16 TGTGCCAGTAGCACGGCAGCGGGGGGGCCGTACAATGAGCAGTTCTTC CASSTAAGGPYNEQFF
- TRBJ1-5 TRBV18 - 14 TGTGCCAGCTCACCAGGGGGCGATAATCAGCCCCAGCATTTT CASSPGGDNQPQHF
TRBD1 TRBJ2-7 TRBV7-9 - 12 TGTGCCAGCAGCCGACAGGGCTACGAGCAGTACTTC CASSRQGYEQYF
- TRBJ1-1 TRBV7-9 - 15 TGTGCCAGCAGTTCGGTGGGCAGGGGCAACACTGAAGCTTTCTTT CASSSVGRGNTEAFF
TRBD1 TRBJ2-2 TRBV7-3 - 16 TGTGCCAGCAGCGCGCCCGGACAGGAGAACACCGGGGAGCTGTTTTTT CASSAPGQENTGELFF
TRBD1 TRBJ2-7 TRBV27 - 15 TGTGCCAGCAGTTTAGTGGGGACAGGGGGCTACGAGCAGTACTTC CASSLVGTGGYEQYF
- TRBJ2-2 TRBV5-6 - 17 TGTGCCAGCAGCTTGTTAGGGGTGGGGGCGGACACCGGGGAGCTGTTTTTT CASSLLGVGADTGELFF
- TRBJ2-7 TRBV2 once 13 TGTGCCAGCGGTCAGGGGCAGGGCTACGAGCAGTACTTC CASGQGQGYEQYF
TRBD1 TRBJ1-4 TRBV19 once 18 TGTGCCAGTAGTCCCCTTCGACAGGGGGCGCGGACTAATGAAAAACTGTTTTTT CASSPLRQGARTNEKLFF
TRBD2 TRBJ2-7 TRBV9 once 16 TGTGCCAGCAGCGTAGGAACCGAGCGGGGGTTCGGCGAGCAGTACTTC CASSVGTERGFGEQYF
- TRBJ2-7 TRBV18 - 12 TGTGCCAGCTCACCACCGGGGGGCGAGCAGTACTTC CASSPPGGEQYF
TRBD1 TRBJ1-4 TRBV18 - 13 TGTGCCAGCTCACCGGGACAGAATGAAAAACTGTTTTTT CASSPGQNEKLFF
- TRBJ2-5 TRBV6-2/TRBV6-3 once 11 TGTGCCAGCAGTCGCCAAGAGACCCAGTACTTC CASSRQETQYF
- TRBJ1-2 TRBV6-5 - 14 TGTGCCAGCAGTCACCGACAGGTTGGCTATGGCTACACCTTC CASSHRQVGYGYTF
TRBD2 TRBJ2-1 TRBV6-1 - 18 TGTGCCAGCAGTGAATCTAGCGGGGGGATCGGGTCCTACAATGAGCAGTTCTTC CASSESSGGIGSYNEQFF
TRBD2 TRBJ2-3 TRBV10-3 - 17 TGTGCCTCCTACGGGGATCGCGGGGGGGCCGGGGCAGATACGCAGTATTTT CASYGDRGGAGADTQYF
- TRBJ2-1 TRBV30 - 14 TGTGCCTGGAGTGTAGGCCTTTCGGGCAATGAGCAGTTCTTC CAWSVGLSGNEQFF
TRBD1 TRBJ1-1 TRBV19 - 15 TGTGCCAGTAGTATCGGACAGGGGGCGGGCACTGAAGCTTTCTTT CASSIGQGAGTEAFF
- TRBJ1-4 TRBV27 - 15 TGTGCCAGCAGTTTATCTTCCGCAACTAATGAAAAACTGTTTTTT CASSLSSATNEKLFF
TRBD2 TRBJ2-2 TRBV2 - 17 TGTGCCAGCAGCGTGAGGCTAGCGGGGACGAACACCGGGGAGCTGTTTTTT CASSVRLAGTNTGELFF
TRBD2 TRBJ2-7 TRBV28 - 12 TGTGCCGTGGGACTAGCGGGGGACGAGCAGTACTTC CAVGLAGDEQYF